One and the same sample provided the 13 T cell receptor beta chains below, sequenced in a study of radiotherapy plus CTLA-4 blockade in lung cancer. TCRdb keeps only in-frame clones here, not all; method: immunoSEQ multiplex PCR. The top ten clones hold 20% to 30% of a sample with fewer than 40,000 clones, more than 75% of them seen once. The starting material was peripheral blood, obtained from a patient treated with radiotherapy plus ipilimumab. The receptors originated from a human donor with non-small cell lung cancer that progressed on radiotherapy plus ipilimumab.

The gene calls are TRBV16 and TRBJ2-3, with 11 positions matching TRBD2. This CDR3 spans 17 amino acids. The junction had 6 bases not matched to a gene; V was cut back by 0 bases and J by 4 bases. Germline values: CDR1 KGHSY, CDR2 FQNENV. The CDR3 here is CASSQSPIAGGADTQYF. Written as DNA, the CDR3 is TGTGCCAGCAGCCAATCCCCCATAGCGGGGGGGGCAGATACGCAGTATTTT.

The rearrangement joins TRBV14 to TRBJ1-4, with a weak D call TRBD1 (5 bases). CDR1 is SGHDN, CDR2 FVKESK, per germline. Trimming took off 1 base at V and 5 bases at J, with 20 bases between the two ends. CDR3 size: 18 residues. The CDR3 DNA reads TGTGCCAGCAGCCAAGCAACTTGGGGCCGGTTCGTGAATGAAAAACTGTTTTTT. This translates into CASSQATWGRFVNEKLFF. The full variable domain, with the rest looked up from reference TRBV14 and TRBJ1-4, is EAGVTQFPSHSVIEKGQTVTLRCDPISGHDNLYWYRRVMGKEIKFLLHFVKESKQDESGMPNNRFLAERTGGTYSTLKVQPAELEDSGVYFCASSQATWGRFVNEKLFFGSGTQLSVL.

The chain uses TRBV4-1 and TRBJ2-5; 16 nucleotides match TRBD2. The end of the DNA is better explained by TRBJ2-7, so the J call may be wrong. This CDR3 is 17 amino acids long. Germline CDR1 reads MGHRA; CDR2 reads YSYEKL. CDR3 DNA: TGCGCCAGCAGCCACTCGGGACTAGCGGGGGGGCTCGACGAGCAGTACTTC. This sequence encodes CASSHSGLAGGLDEQYF.

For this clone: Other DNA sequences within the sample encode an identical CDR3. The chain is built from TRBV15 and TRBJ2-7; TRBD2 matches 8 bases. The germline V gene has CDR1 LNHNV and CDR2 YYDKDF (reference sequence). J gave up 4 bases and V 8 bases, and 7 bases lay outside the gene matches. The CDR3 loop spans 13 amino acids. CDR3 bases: TGTGCCACCTCGACTGGACTAGCTTACGAGCAGTACTTC. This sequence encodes CATSTGLAYEQYF.

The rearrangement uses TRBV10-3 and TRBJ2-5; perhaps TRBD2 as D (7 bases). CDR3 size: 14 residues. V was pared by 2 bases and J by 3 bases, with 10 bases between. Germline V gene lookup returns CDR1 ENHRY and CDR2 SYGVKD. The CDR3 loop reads CAISEGGGEETQYF. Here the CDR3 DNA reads TGTGCCATCAGTGAGGGGGGGGGCGAAGAGACCCAGTACTTC.

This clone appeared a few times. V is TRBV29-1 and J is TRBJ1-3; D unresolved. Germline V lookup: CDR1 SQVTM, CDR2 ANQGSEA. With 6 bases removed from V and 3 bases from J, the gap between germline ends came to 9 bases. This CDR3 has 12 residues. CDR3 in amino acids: CSVDFGGNTIYF. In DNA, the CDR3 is TGCAGCGTCGACTTCGGTGGAAACACCATATATTTT. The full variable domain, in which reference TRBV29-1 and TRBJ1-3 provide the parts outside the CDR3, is SAVISQKPSRDICQRGTSLTIQCQVDSQVTMMFWYRQQPGQSLTLIATANQGSEATYESGFVIDKFPISRPNLTFSTLTVSNMSPEDSSIYLCSVDFGGNTIYFGEGSWLTVV.

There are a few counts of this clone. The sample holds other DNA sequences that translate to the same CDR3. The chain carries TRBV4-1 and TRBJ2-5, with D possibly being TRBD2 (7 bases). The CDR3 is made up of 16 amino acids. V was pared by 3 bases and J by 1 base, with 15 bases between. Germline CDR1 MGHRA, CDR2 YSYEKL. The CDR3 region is CASSQGGGGPQETQYF. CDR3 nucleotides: TGCGCCAGCAGCCAGGGAGGGGGGGGACCCCAAGAGACCCAGTACTTC.

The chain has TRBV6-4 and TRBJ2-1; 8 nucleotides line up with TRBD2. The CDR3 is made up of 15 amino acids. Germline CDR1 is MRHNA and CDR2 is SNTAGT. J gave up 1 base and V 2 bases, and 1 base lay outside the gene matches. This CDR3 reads CASSDTGGSYNEQFF. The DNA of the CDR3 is TGTGCCAGCAGTGACACGGGGGGGTCCTACAATGAGCAGTTCTTC.

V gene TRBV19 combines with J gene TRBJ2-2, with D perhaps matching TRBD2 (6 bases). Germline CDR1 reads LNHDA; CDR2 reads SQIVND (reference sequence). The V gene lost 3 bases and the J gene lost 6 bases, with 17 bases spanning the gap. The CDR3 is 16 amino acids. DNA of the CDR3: TGTGCCAGTAGTATTATGGGGTCCGGGGGAGCCGGGGAGCTGTTTTTT. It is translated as CASSIMGSGGAGELFF.

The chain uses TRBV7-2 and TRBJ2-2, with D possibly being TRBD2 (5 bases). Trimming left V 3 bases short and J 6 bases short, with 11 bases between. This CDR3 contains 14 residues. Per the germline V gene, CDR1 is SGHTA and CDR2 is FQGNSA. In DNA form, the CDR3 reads TGTGCCAGCAGCTTTGGAACTAGTCCCGGGGAGCTGTTTTTT. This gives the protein CASSFGTSPGELFF. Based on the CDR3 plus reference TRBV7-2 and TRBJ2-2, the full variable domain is GAGVSQSPSNKVTEKGKDVELRCDPISGHTALYWYRQSLGQGLEFLIYFQGNSAPDKSGLPSDRFSAERTGGSVSTLTIQRTQQEDSAVYLCASSFGTSPGELFFGEGSRLTVL.

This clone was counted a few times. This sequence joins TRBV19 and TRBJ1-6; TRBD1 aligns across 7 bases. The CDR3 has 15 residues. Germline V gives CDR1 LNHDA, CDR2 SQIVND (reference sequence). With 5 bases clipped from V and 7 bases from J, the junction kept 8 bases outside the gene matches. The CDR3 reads CASSPRTGMNSPLHF. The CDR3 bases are TGTGCCAGTAGTCCGAGGACAGGCATGAATTCACCCCTCCACTTT.

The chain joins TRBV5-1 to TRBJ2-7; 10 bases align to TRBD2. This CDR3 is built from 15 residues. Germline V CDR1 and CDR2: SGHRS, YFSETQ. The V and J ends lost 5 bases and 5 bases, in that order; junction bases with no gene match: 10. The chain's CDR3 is CASSFGSGGLDEQYF. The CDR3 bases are TGCGCCAGCAGTTTTGGTAGCGGGGGGCTCGACGAGCAGTACTTC. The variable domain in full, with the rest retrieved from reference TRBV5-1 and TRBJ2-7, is KAGVTQTPRYLIKTRGQQVTLSCSPISGHRSVSWYQQTPGQGLQFLFEYFSETQRNKGNFPGRFSGRQFSNSRSEMNVSTLELGDSALYLCASSFGSGGLDEQYFGPGTRLTVT.

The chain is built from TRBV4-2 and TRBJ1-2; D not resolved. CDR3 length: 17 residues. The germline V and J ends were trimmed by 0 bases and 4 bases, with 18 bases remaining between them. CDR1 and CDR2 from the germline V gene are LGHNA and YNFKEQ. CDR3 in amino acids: CASSQDVPTVGSYGYTF. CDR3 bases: TGTGCCAGCAGCCAAGATGTACCCACCGTGGGCAGCTATGGCTACACCTTC.